Listed here are 5 T cell receptor beta chains from one sample, sequenced in a study of cytomegalovirus exposure and HLA in healthy donors. The PCR ran on 60 Vbeta and 13 Jbeta primers. Libraries were prepared by immunoSEQ multiplex PCR; TCRdb keeps only in-frame clonotypes and omits some of them. This sample contains 100,000 to 150,000 clones. Sequencing was performed on PBMCs. These TCRs come from a man younger than 45 in good health and CMV-seronegative.

The chain couples TRBV14 to TRBJ2-1; TRBD1 matches 9 bases. Per the germline V gene, CDR1 is SGHDN and CDR2 is FVKESK. Losses at the gene ends were 4 bases for V and 8 bases for J; bases not matched to a gene: 9. CDR3 length: 15 amino acids. In nucleotides, the CDR3 is TGTGCCAGCAGCCTCCGGGACAGGGTCTCAGATGAGCAGTTCTTC. Translating gives CASSLRDRVSDEQFF. Full variable domain (outside the CDR3, taken from reference TRBV14 and TRBJ2-1): EAGVTQFPSHSVIEKGQTVTLRCDPISGHDNLYWYRRVMGKEIKFLLHFVKESKQDESGMPNNRFLAERTGGTYSTLKVQPAELEDSGVYFCASSLRDRVSDEQFFGPGTRLTVL.

This chain connects TRBV4-1 to TRBJ2-5, with D unclear. Trimming cost V 4 bases and J 5 bases, with 14 bases left between them. Germline assignment: CDR1 MGHRA and CDR2 YSYEKL. This CDR3 spans 14 amino acids. Written as DNA, the CDR3 is TGCGCCAGCAGCCCGAGGCTGGTCGGGGAGACCCAGTACTTC. Its translation is CASSPRLVGETQYF.

This chain links TRBV6-5 with TRBJ2-7, with TRBD1 as a possible D gene (6 bases). V dropped 6 bases and J dropped 0 bases, with 12 bases sitting between them. The CDR3 consists of 14 residues. The germline V gene has CDR1 MNHEY and CDR2 SVGAGI. This CDR3 is CASSNRESSYEQYF. In DNA, the CDR3 is TGTGCCAGCAGCAACAGGGAAAGCTCCTACGAGCAGTACTTC.

The V gene is TRBV2, the J gene TRBJ2-5, with D perhaps matching TRBD1 (5 bases). Per the germline V gene, CDR1 is SNHLY and CDR2 is FYNNEI. Trimming took off 1 base at V and 11 bases at J, with 11 bases between the two ends. This CDR3 region has 12 residues. Here the CDR3 DNA reads TGTGCCAGCAGTGAAGGCCAGGGTGAGCAGTACTTC. Translated: CASSEGQGEQYF.

The V and J genes are TRBV5-1 and TRBJ2-1; 8 positions agree with TRBD1. V gave up 0 bases and J gave up 9 bases; unmatched junction bases: 8. CDR1 and CDR2 from the germline V gene are SGHRS and YFSETQ. The CDR3 length is 15 residues. The CDR3 region has the DNA TGCGCCAGCAGCTTGGAATCGGACAGGGTAGGTGAGCAGTTCTTC. Protein product: CASSLESDRVGEQFF.